This TCR beta chain was retrieved from a study of T-cell reconstitution after alpha-beta-depleted transplantation in children. Germline CDR1 and CDR2: SGHRS and YFSETQ. CDR3 length: 12 amino acids. V was cut by 0 bases and J by 10 bases, with 8 bases left in between. Preparation of the TCRbeta library involved a method that used unique molecular identifiers. MiXCR, applied by TCRdb to the PCR reads, yields one record per CDR3 protein. The sample has around 360,000 distinct CDR3 sequences; 10% are singletons. The source material was PBMCs from the stem cell graft donor, sampled from the stem cell graft. V usage is TRBV5-1 and J usage is TRBJ2-1; D not resolved. The source is a human donor who donated a stem cell graft to a child with acute lymphoblastic leukemia. CDR3 sequence: CASSLEPEEQFF. CDR3 DNA sequence: TGCGCCAGCAGCTTGGAGCCAGAAGAGCAGTTCTTC.